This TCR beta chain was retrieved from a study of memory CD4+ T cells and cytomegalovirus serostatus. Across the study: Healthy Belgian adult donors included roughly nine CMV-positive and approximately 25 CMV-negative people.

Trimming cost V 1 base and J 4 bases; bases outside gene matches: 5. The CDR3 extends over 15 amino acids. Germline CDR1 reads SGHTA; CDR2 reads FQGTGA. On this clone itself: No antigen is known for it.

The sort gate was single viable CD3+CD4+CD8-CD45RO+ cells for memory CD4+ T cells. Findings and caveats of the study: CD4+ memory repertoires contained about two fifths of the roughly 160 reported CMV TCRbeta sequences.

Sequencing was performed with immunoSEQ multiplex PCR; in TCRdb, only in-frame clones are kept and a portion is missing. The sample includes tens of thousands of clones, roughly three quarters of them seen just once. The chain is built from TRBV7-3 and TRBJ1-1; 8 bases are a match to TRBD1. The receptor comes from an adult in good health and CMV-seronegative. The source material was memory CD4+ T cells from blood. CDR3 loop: CASSLMAGGITEAFF. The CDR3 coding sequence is TGTGCCAGCAGCTTAATGGCAGGGGGCATCACTGAAGCTTTCTTT.